The present TCR beta chain was sequenced within a study of cytomegalovirus exposure and HLA in healthy donors (dated by TCRdb to 2015 to 2018). In terms of the full investigation: According to an earlier analysis of 550 to 750 of the donors, 150 million to 200 million T cells yielded approximately 120 million unique TCR beta sequences and about 300 Gb of sequence data. An early release that covered about 600 HLA-typed donors contained about 300 gigabases of sequencing data and roughly 84 million unique TCR sequences. The genetic ancestry cluster associated with self-reported Caucasian donors included 80% to 90% of the roughly 410 genotyped donors. The study aimed to test whether cataloging public T cell receptors could reveal signatures of past pathogen exposure. The study profiled the T cell repertoires of hundreds of subjects by immunosequencing and related them to cytomegalovirus serostatus. Along with the 666-subject first cohort, a separate validation cohort of over 90 different subjects was used. To predict cytomegalovirus infection status, the study brought together high-throughput TCR immunosequencing, statistical association of individual TCRs with disease status, and machine learning. A later analysis re-examined previously published TCR beta repertoires from 610 or so donors and added high-resolution HLA genotyping to investigate patterns of TCR occurrence. Rather than drawing on any new phenotypic data, the later analysis identified candidate immune exposures from TCR beta sequences and the way those sequences occurred across donors. To decide whether each TCR beta V gene segment behaved as functional or pseudogenic, an earlier analysis of approximately 590 of the donors relied on high-throughput TCR beta sequencing. Donor age, sex, ethnicity and CMV serostatus were compiled together with the repertoire data. Genome-wide SNP genotypes for about 65% of the roughly 700 donors were used in a later genetic analysis, which treated that subset as a discovery cohort. Every repertoire in the discovery cohort had been generated on one and the same sequencing platform. Both class I and class II loci were covered by HLA typing, at four-digit resolution. Typing coverage differed by locus: A, B, C, DRB1 and DQB1 were typed in about 620-640 donors, DQA1 in 500 to 550, DPA1 in 600 to 610, and DPB1 in 450 to 480. A handful of DR-DQ haplotypes were handled as single units for association and clustering because linkage in the cohort was strong. Among approximately 370 genotyped donors of the cohort, an average of around 250,000 unique TCR beta nucleotide sequences was sequenced per donor, of which about 18% were non-productive. What the study reported, not specific to this receptor: Because the 87-base-pair reads could not distinguish some IMGT-functional V segments, including TRBV6-2 and TRBV6-3, those segments were excluded. The study listed 164 TCR beta chains as associated with cytomegalovirus. For the cohort, immune exposure information was limited to CMV serostatus. While some public TCRs were present in many individuals, most TCR sequences turned up only very rarely across donors. In an earlier analysis of around 600 of the donors, most TCR beta V segments appeared in productive rearrangements about 90% or about 30% of the time, broadly matching IMGT annotations. A later analysis found that HLA-associated TCR beta chains were more clonally expanded and had lower generation probabilities than equally common non-associated chains. According to the authors, the approach could potentially be generalized to other disease states and immunological phenotypes. Linkage disequilibrium might explain the correlated functional status among segregating V segments, but an unknown experimental factor could not be excluded. Cytomegalovirus status was reported to be diagnosed by the classifier with high specificity and sensitivity in both the original and validation cohorts. A further reported finding was that TCR beta sequences accurately predicted the HLA-A and HLA-B alleles for most subjects in the first cohort. Because counts were too low, about 18 rarely observed V segments, including chromosome 9 orphons, were left out of the earlier analysis of 587 of the donors. The presence/absence analyses assumed that sequencing depth was roughly uniform across donors, and that assumption may not be true. A later genetic analysis reported fewer N-insertions in productive TCRs among donors in an Asian-associated ancestry cluster than the 666-donor mean. According to a later analysis, parvovirus B19, influenza, CMV and Epstein-Barr virus appeared linked to several top co-occurrence clusters. A later analysis found that TCR association rates varied across HLA loci, with DRB1 alleles showing the most associated TCRs and HLA-C alleles the fewest. Assigning TCR associations to individual alleles was difficult when HLA alleles, especially DR and DQ, strongly co-occurred. A later analysis found that most CMV-associated TCR beta chains appeared HLA-restricted, with HLA associations seemingly driven largely by CMV exposure. In a later genetic analysis, a missense DCLRE1C variant was associated with V-gene and J-gene trimming of TCR beta chains, and the association was replicated in an independent cohort. A few of the identified cytomegalovirus-associated TCR beta chains were confirmed in vitro to be specific for cytomegalovirus antigens. In this cohort, only TCR beta chains were sequenced, and detectable features were limited by the absence of alpha or paired-chain data. At a false discovery rate of 0.05, a later analysis linked 15,000 to 20,000 TCR beta sequences to specific HLA alleles. HLA typing was unavailable for some donors at each locus, so association tests used only the typed subset. A cluster of highly shared sequence variants was judged likely to represent a technical artifact of the sequencing pipeline.

With respect to this clone: Which antigen it targets is not known.

The method was the immunoSEQ multiplex PCR assay. For the multiplex PCR, a mixture combining 60 forward primers for TCR Vbeta segments and 13 reverse primers for TCR Jbeta segments was used. The CDR3 region of rearranged TCR beta genes was amplified from genomic DNA with a multiplex PCR assay. The Illumina HiSeq System was used to sequence the amplified TCR beta libraries as 87-base-pair reads. As for the original processing: A later analysis tallied around 87 million unique TCR beta chains across the 666 repertoires, and some 12 million of those chains were shared by two or more donors. Raw reads were error-corrected and collapsed into unique sequences by a nearest-neighbor algorithm in which closely related sequences were merged to remove PCR and sequencing errors. To assign V, D and J gene segments, CDR3 sequences were aligned to IMGT reference sequences. For a sequence to be retained, at least a six-nucleotide match to both a V gene segment and a J gene segment was required. Rearrangements were called productive when the CDR3 lacked stop codons and stayed in frame with V and J; all others were non-productive. CDR3 was defined according to IMGT convention as the region running from the second conserved V-encoded cysteine to the conserved J-encoded phenylalanine. In an earlier analysis of roughly 580 of the donors, sequences lacking an unambiguous match to a single V gene segment were excluded. An earlier analysis of under 750 of the donors called V segments functional above 56.7% productive rearrangements and segregating when the between-donor standard deviation exceeded 5%. A statistical classification framework was developed to diagnose cytomegalovirus status using the catalog of TCR beta chain sequences. In a later analysis, TCR nucleotide sequences were compared against IMGT/GENE-DB human TR gene sequences so that V and J genes could be assigned. The TCRdist pipeline was used in a later analysis to assign CDR3 sequences and most-parsimonious VDJ recombination scenarios. In a later analysis, each TCR beta chain was defined by its CDR3 amino acid sequence together with its V-gene family, and reads lacking a unique V-gene family were excluded. A later analysis removed several hundred highly shared, low-generation-probability nucleotide sequences to deal with suspected cross-contamination and a sequencing artifact. In a later analysis, a clonal expansion index was calculated for each public chain from normalized within-repertoire ranks of inferred template counts. Generation probabilities in a later analysis came from a VDJ recombination model fitted to out-of-frame rearrangements, and those results were checked against IGoR. A later analysis scored TCR-TCR, TCR-HLA and TCR-CMV co-occurrence with hypergeometric tests, applying a repertoire-size bias correction to TCR pairs. False discovery rates were estimated in a later analysis by permuting HLA or CMV assignments 20 times. In a later analysis, co-occurring TCRs were grouped using DBSCAN, and TCRdist sequence similarity was added for clustering within HLA-allele-positive subsets. Repertoires with fewer than 30,000 or more than 120,000 public chains, plus five repertoires with anomalous nucleotide sharing, were excluded from co-occurrence clustering. Sourced from immuneACCESS, this table was stored by TCRdb with only in-frame sequences that have V and J called. A share of the clones is absent; for the studies checked, an unresolved V gene accounts for under half, and the remainder has no known explanation. From that table come the V and J calls and clone size; the DNA was used to work out D and trimming. The sample table on file contains roughly 120,000 clones. The ten largest clones take up approximately 2.6% of the sample.

The CDR3, from cysteine to phenylalanine, totals 13 residues. Only the CDR3 region is kept as DNA, spanning 39 bases read in frame from base 1. At the junction V is shortened by 2 bases and J by 4 bases; bases outside the gene matches: 1. Sequences MNHEY (CDR1) and SVGAGI (CDR2) are obtained from the germline V gene. In total, roughly 670 healthy bone marrow donors made up the cohort. Cohort members were all nominally healthy when sampled, although unrecorded immune exposures were likely present. The donor tested CMV seronegative and was one of the 352 seronegative cohort members. A peripheral blood sample was collected from each donor, and TCR beta sequencing was performed on peripheral blood mononuclear cells. Genomic DNA was extracted from the blood cell samples with the Qiagen DNeasy Blood Extraction Kit.

The rearrangement combines TRBV6-5 with TRBJ2-7; TRBD1 matches 8 bases in the middle. The clonotype comes from a man younger than 40 in good health and CMV-seronegative. Sequencing used PBMCs. Here the CDR3 is given as CASSYQGAYEQYF. In nucleotide form, the sequence is TGTGCCAGCAGTTACCAGGGGGCGTACGAGCAGTACTTC.